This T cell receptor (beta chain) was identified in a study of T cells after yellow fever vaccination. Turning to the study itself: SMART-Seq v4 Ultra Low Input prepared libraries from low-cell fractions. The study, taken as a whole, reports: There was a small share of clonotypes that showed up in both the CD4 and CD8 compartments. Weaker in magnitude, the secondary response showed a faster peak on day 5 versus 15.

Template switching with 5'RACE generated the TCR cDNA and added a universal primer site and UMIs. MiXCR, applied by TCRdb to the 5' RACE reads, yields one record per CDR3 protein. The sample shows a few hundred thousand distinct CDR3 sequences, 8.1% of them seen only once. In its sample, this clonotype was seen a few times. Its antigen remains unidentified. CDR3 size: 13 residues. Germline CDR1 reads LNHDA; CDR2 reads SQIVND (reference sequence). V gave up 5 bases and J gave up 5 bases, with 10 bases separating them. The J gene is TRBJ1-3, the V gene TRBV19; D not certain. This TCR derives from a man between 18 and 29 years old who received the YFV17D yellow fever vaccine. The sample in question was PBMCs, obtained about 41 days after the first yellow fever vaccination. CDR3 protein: CASSDRTRNTIYF. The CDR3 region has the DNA TGTGCCAGTAGTGATCGGACCCGAAACACCATATATTTT. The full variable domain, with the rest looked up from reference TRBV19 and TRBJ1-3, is DGGITQSPKYLFRKEGQNVTLSCEQNLNHDAMYWYRQDPGQGLRLIYYSQIVNDFQKGDIAEGYSVSREKKESFPLTVTSAQKNPTAFYLCASSDRTRNTIYFGEGSWLTVV.